This T cell receptor (beta chain) was sequenced during a study of blood T cell repertoires in COVID-19. Study-level information: Samples came from the United States, Italy and Spain, spanning acute and convalescent COVID-19. Nucleic acid was either cDNA or gDNA, and it came from T cells, B-cell-depleted T cells, or PBMCs.

Data came from immunoSEQ multiplex PCR; TCRdb stores just in-frame clones and leaves some out. The data show roughly 140,000 clones, with about 82% seen just once and 2.5% to 3% held by the top ten. The germline V gene encodes CDR1 LNHDA and CDR2 SQIVND (reference sequence). Trimming cost V 8 bases and J 9 bases; bases outside gene matches: 11. This CDR3 comprises 16 residues. The clonotype originates from a man aged 45 to 65 with acute or convalescent COVID-19. The chain employs TRBV19 and TRBJ2-1; 15 bases match TRBD2. The specimen sequenced was peripheral blood. The CDR3 DNA follows: TGTGCCAGTCGGACTAGCGGGAGGGCGGAGGTGGGTGAGCAGTTCTTC. Protein product: CASRTSGRAEVGEQFF.